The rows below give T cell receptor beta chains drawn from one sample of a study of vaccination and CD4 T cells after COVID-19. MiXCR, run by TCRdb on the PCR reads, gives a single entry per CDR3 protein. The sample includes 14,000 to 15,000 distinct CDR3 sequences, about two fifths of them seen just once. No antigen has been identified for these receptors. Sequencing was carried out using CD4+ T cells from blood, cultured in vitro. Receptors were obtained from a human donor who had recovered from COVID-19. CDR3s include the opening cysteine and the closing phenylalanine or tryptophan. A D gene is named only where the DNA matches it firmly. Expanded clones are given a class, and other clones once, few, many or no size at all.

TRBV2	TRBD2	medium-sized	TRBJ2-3	TGTGCCAGCAGTTTAATGACTAGCGGGAGAGGAGATACGCAGTATTTT	CASSLMTSGRGDTQYF
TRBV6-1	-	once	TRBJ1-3	TGTGCCAGCAGTGATGCCGGACTGATCTCTGGAAACACCATATATTTT	CASSDAGLISGNTIYF
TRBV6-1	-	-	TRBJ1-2	TGTGCCAGCATCGAACCTGGGACCTATGGCTACACCTTC	CASIEPGTYGYTF
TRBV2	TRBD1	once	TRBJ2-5	TGTGCCAGCAGTGAGACAGGGGGCGCGGCCCAGTACTTC	CASSETGGAAQYF
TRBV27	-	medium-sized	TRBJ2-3	TGTGCCAGCAGTCAGAGAAGTGGGTTAGATACGCAGTATTTT	CASSQRSGLDTQYF
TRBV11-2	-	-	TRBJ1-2	TGTGCCAGCAGCTTAGTCTGGGGAGGGGGCTACACCTTC	CASSLVWGGGYTF
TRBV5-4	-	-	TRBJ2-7	TGTGCCAGCAGCCTGGATAGGGTCGTCTCCGCCGAGCAGTACTTC	CASSLDRVVSAEQYF
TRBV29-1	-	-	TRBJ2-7	TGCAGCGTTGGTCAGGGGAACTACGAGCAGTACTTC	CSVGQGNYEQYF
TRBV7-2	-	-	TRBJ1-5	TGTGCCAGCAGCCAAGGAGTTCAGGGGTTCAATCAGCCCCAGCATTTT	CASSQGVQGFNQPQHF
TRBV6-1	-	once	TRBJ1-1	TGTGCCAGCCATCAACCCTCGGGGTCAGCTTTCTTT	CASHQPSGSAFF
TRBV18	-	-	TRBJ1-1	TGTGCCAGCTCAGATCAGACAGGATACACTGAAGCTTTCTTT	CASSDQTGYTEAFF
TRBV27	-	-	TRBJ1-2	TGTGCCAGCAGTTTTTCAGCTAACTATGGCTACACCTTC	CASSFSANYGYTF
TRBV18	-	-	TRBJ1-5	TGTGCCAGCTCACCAACCGCTAGCAATCAGCCCCAGCATTTT	CASSPTASNQPQHF
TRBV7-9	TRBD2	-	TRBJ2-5	TGTGCCAGCAGCTTAGCGGGGTCGAGCGGGGCCACCCCACGGGAGACCCAGTACTTC	CASSLAGSSGATPRETQYF
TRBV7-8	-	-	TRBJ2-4	TGTGCCAGCAGCTTAGGCGGTGACATTCAGTACTTC	CASSLGGDIQYF
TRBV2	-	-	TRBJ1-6	TGTGCCAGCAGTGAAGGGCAGTTTTCTAATTCACCCCTCCACTTT	CASSEGQFSNSPLHF
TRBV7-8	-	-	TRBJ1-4	TGTGCCAGCAGCCACCCGGCGTTGGGTAATGAAAAACTGTTTTTT	CASSHPALGNEKLFF
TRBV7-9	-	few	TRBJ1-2	TGTGCCAGCAGCCCCCTTGGACAGCAACTGTTTGGGTTTAACTATGGCTACACCTTC	CASSPLGQQLFGFNYGYTF
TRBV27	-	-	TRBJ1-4	TGTGCCAGCAGTATCCCAGGGGCGGCCAATGAAAAACTGTTTTTT	CASSIPGAANEKLFF
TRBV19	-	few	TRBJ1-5	TGTGCCAGTAGCCGGGCGGTGTTTGGCACTCCCGGGAGTCAGCCCCAGCATTTT	CASSRAVFGTPGSQPQHF
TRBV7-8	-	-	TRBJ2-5	TGTGCCAGCAGCTTAGACAGGTTGGAGACCCAGTACTTC	CASSLDRLETQYF
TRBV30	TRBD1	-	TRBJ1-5	TGTGCCTGGGACAGGGGTGAAAATCAGCCCCAGCATTTT	CAWDRGENQPQHF
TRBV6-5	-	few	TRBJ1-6	TGTGCCAGCAGTTACGACACGTATTCACCTCTCCACTTT	CASSYDTYSPLHF
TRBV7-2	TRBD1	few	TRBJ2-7	TGTGCCAGCAGCTTAGGGACAGGGCTCTACGAGCAGTACTTC	CASSLGTGLYEQYF
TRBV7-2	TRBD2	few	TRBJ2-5	TGTGCCAGCAGCTTTAGCGGGGGAAGGCTGCGAGGAGAGACCCAGTACTTC	CASSFSGGRLRGETQYF
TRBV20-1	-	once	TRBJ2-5	TGCAATGCTACCCGGGTGTGGGAGACCCAGTACTTC	CNATRVWETQYF
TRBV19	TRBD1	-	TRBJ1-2	TGTGCCAGTAGTATGGGGACAGGGTTATCTCCGAGCGGCTACACCTTC	CASSMGTGLSPSGYTF
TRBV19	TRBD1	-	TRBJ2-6	TGTGCCAGTAGTACCTGGGGACAGGCCAAGGGAGGGGCCAACGTCCTGACTTTC	CASSTWGQAKGGANVLTF
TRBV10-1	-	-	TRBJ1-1	TGCGCCAGCAGTGAGACGCAGGGAAAAACTGAAGCTTTCTTT	CASSETQGKTEAFF
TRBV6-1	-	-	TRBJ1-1	TGTGCCAGCGGGTCAGGGGTGATGAACACTGAAGCTTTCTTT	CASGSGVMNTEAFF
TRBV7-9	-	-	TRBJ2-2	TGTGCCAGCAGCTCCCTAGGTGGGGAGCTGTTTTTT	CASSSLGGELFF
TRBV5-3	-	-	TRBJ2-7	TGTGCCAGAAGCTGGGGGACTCTTCCTCCCTACGAGCAGTACTTC	CARSWGTLPPYEQYF
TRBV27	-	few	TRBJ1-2	TGTGCCAGCAGTTTATCGGGCAGCTTCTATGGCTACACCTTC	CASSLSGSFYGYTF
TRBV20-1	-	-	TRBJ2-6	TGCAGTGCTAGCTCCCCGGGGGCCAACGTCCTGACTTTC	CSASSPGANVLTF
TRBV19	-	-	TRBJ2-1	TGTGCCAGTAGTCCCCCCGGAGGGTTTGAGCAGTTCTTC	CASSPPGGFEQFF